Listed below are T cell receptor beta chains from one sample, sequenced in a study of tumor T cells in aggressive B-cell lymphoma. Some clones are missing from TCRdb's copy, which holds only in-frame ones; the method was immunoSEQ multiplex PCR. Here the sample spans fewer than 7,000 clones, about three quarters being singletons. The sample comprised tumor tissue. These receptors were collected from an adult with diffuse large B cell lymphoma. Each CDR3 is given with its conserved first and last residue. A D gene is named only where the DNA matches it firmly. Size is omitted from some rows. Given values are once, few, many or a class for expanded clones.

v_call: TRBV18
d_call: .
j_call: TRBJ1-2
clone_size: .
cdr3_nt: TGTGCCAGCTCACCACAGGCAGGAGGAAACTATGGCTACACCTTC
cdr3_aa: CASSPQAGGNYGYTF

v_call: TRBV7-6
d_call: .
j_call: TRBJ2-7
clone_size: few
cdr3_nt: TGTGCCAGCAGCTTGGGTGGGACATTCTACGAGCAGTACTTC
cdr3_aa: CASSLGGTFYEQYF

v_call: TRBV7-8
d_call: TRBD1
j_call: TRBJ1-3
clone_size: .
cdr3_nt: TGTGCCAGCAGCTTAGAAGGGGGCAGGGTGGGAAACACCATATATTTT
cdr3_aa: CASSLEGGRVGNTIYF

v_call: TRBV2
d_call: TRBD1
j_call: TRBJ2-7
clone_size: .
cdr3_nt: TGTGCCAGCAGTGACTCGCTAGGGGGCACCTACGAGCAGTACTTC
cdr3_aa: CASSDSLGGTYEQYF

v_call: TRBV7-8
d_call: .
j_call: TRBJ2-7
clone_size: .
cdr3_nt: TGTGCCAGCAGCCCCAGCGGGCCTAACTCCTACGAGCAGTACTTC
cdr3_aa: CASSPSGPNSYEQYF

v_call: TRBV6-5
d_call: .
j_call: TRBJ1-1
clone_size: .
cdr3_nt: TGTGCCAGCAATGGACATCTGAACACTGAAGCTTTCTTT
cdr3_aa: CASNGHLNTEAFF

v_call: TRBV27
d_call: .
j_call: TRBJ2-7
clone_size: .
cdr3_nt: TGTGCCAGCAGTTTTGGAGGGCGCTACGAGCAGTACTTC
cdr3_aa: CASSFGGRYEQYF

v_call: TRBV7-9
d_call: .
j_call: TRBJ1-5
clone_size: .
cdr3_nt: TGTGCCAGCAGCTTTGGGCACGACAATCGGCCCCAGCATTTT
cdr3_aa: CASSFGHDNRPQHF

v_call: TRBV9
d_call: TRBD1
j_call: TRBJ2-5
clone_size: .
cdr3_nt: TGTGCCAGCAGCCTCTCCGCCGGACAGGGGCCACAAGAGACCCAGTACTTC
cdr3_aa: CASSLSAGQGPQETQYF

v_call: TRBV6-4
d_call: .
j_call: TRBJ1-1
clone_size: .
cdr3_nt: TGTGCCAGCAGGGCGACAGAGAACACTGAAGCTTTCTTT
cdr3_aa: CASRATENTEAFF

v_call: TRBV28
d_call: TRBD1
j_call: TRBJ1-4
clone_size: .
cdr3_nt: TGTGCCAGCAGTTTTACAGGGGTCGTAAAACTGTTTTTT
cdr3_aa: CASSFTGVVKLFF

v_call: TRBV4-1
d_call: .
j_call: TRBJ2-1
clone_size: .
cdr3_nt: TGCGCCAGCAGTCTCGGGGTGGGAAATGAGCAGTTCTTC
cdr3_aa: CASSLGVGNEQFF

v_call: TRBV6-5
d_call: .
j_call: TRBJ2-1
clone_size: .
cdr3_nt: TGTGCCAGCAGTTACGGCAATTCATACCTTTACAATGAGCAGTTCTTC
cdr3_aa: CASSYGNSYLYNEQFF

v_call: TRBV4-3
d_call: .
j_call: TRBJ1-1
clone_size: .
cdr3_nt: TGCGCCAGCAGCCAAGATAGACAGCCAACTGAAGCTTTCTTT
cdr3_aa: CASSQDRQPTEAFF

v_call: TRBV18
d_call: .
j_call: TRBJ1-1
clone_size: .
cdr3_nt: TGTGCCAGCTCACCACCGAGTAGCACTGAAGCTTTCTTT
cdr3_aa: CASSPPSSTEAFF

v_call: TRBV2
d_call: TRBD2
j_call: TRBJ2-3
clone_size: .
cdr3_nt: TGTGCCAGCAGTGAAGGGGCGGGAGGGTTTAGCACAGATACACAGTATTTT
cdr3_aa: CASSEGAGGFSTDTQYF

v_call: TRBV19
d_call: TRBD2
j_call: TRBJ2-2
clone_size: .
cdr3_nt: TGTGCCAGCAGAGCGGGAGGGCGGGAGCTGTTTTTT
cdr3_aa: CASRAGGRELFF

v_call: TRBV28
d_call: .
j_call: TRBJ2-2
clone_size: .
cdr3_nt: TGTGCTAGCTCCGGACAGACGAGCACCGGGGAGCTGTTTTTT
cdr3_aa: CASSGQTSTGELFF

v_call: TRBV5-5
d_call: TRBD1
j_call: TRBJ2-7
clone_size: large
cdr3_nt: TGTGCCAGCAGCTCTTCCGGGACAGGGGAGTACTTC
cdr3_aa: CASSSSGTGEYF

v_call: TRBV5-4
d_call: TRBD2
j_call: TRBJ2-3
clone_size: .
cdr3_nt: TGTGCCAGCAGCTCCCTAGCGGGCCCCTTAGATACGCAGTATTTT
cdr3_aa: CASSSLAGPLDTQYF

v_call: TRBV5-5
d_call: .
j_call: TRBJ1-2
clone_size: .
cdr3_nt: TGTGCCAGCAGCTTTAGGGGTCTCGCCTATGGCTACACCTTC
cdr3_aa: CASSFRGLAYGYTF

v_call: TRBV6-1
d_call: TRBD1
j_call: TRBJ1-2
clone_size: .
cdr3_nt: TGTGCCAGCAGTGAAATGACAGGGGGGATGGGTGGCTACACCTTC
cdr3_aa: CASSEMTGGMGGYTF

v_call: TRBV7-6
d_call: .
j_call: TRBJ2-2
clone_size: .
cdr3_nt: TGTGCCAGCAGCTTTTCCGTGGGGGGAGGAACCGGGGAGCTGTTTTTT
cdr3_aa: CASSFSVGGGTGELFF

v_call: TRBV27
d_call: .
j_call: TRBJ1-2
clone_size: .
cdr3_nt: TGTGCCAGCAGTATCTCCGGGGGGGGTGGCTACACCTTC
cdr3_aa: CASSISGGGGYTF

v_call: TRBV7-7
d_call: TRBD2
j_call: TRBJ2-1
clone_size: .
cdr3_nt: TGTGCTAGCAGCTTAGCGGAGGCGGGAGGGATCAATGAGCAGTTCTTC
cdr3_aa: CASSLAEAGGINEQFF

v_call: TRBV18
d_call: .
j_call: TRBJ1-1
clone_size: .
cdr3_nt: TGTGCCAGCTCACCACGGGAGGCGCCTGAAGCTTTCTTT
cdr3_aa: CASSPREAPEAFF

v_call: TRBV27
d_call: .
j_call: TRBJ1-1
clone_size: .
cdr3_nt: TGTGCCAGCAGTTTAGGGGGGAGCACTGAAGCTTTCTTT
cdr3_aa: CASSLGGSTEAFF

v_call: TRBV28
d_call: TRBD1
j_call: TRBJ1-5
clone_size: .
cdr3_nt: TGTGCCAGCAGCCCCGGACAGGGCAGCAATCAGCCCCAGCATTTT
cdr3_aa: CASSPGQGSNQPQHF

v_call: TRBV4-2
d_call: .
j_call: TRBJ2-3
clone_size: .
cdr3_nt: TGTGCCAGCGGCCAAGGTAATAGCGCCACAGATACGCAGTATTTT
cdr3_aa: CASGQGNSATDTQYF

v_call: TRBV5-6
d_call: TRBD1
j_call: TRBJ1-4
clone_size: .
cdr3_nt: TGTGCCAGCAGCCACGAATCGGACAGGGGGCGATTGAGTGAAAAACTGTTTTTT
cdr3_aa: CASSHESDRGRLSEKLFF